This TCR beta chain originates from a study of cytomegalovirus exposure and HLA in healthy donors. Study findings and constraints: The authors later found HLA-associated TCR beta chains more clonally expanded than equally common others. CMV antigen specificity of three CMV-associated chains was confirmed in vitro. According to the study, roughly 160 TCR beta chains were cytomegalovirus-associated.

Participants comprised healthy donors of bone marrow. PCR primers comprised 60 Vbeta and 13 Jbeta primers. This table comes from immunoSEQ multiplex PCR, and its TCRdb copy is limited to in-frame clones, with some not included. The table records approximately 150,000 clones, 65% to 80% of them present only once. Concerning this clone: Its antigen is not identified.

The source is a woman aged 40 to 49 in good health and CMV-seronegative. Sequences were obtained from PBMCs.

This CDR3 is CASSLMIGGGSGDTQYF. The CDR3 region has the DNA TGTGCCAGCAGCTTGATGATAGGGGGAGGGTCGGGAGATACGCAGTATTTT. The chain recombines TRBV5-4 with TRBJ2-3, with D tentatively TRBD2 (7 bases). Germline-derived CDR1 and CDR2 are SGHNT and YYREEE (reference sequence). The ends were cut back, 1 base at V and 5 bases at J, with 20 bases in the middle. The length of the CDR3 is 17 residues.